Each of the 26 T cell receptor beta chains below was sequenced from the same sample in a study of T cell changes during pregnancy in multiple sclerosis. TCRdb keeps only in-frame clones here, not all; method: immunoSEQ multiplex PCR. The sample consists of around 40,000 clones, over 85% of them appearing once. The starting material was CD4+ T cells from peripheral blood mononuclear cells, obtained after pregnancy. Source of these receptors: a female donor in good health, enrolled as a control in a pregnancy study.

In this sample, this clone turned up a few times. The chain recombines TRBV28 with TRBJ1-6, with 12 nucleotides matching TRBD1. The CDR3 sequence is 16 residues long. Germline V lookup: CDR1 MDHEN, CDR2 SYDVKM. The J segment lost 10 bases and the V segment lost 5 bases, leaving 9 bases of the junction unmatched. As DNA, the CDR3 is TGTGCCAGCAGTCTGGGGACAGGGGGCGGGTTGTCACCCCTCCACTTT. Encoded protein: CASSLGTGGGLSPLHF. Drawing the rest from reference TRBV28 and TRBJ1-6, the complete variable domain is DVKVTQSSRYLVKRTGEKVFLECVQDMDHENMFWYRQDPGLGLRLIYFSYDVKMKEKGDIPEGYSVSREKKERFSLILESASTNQTSMYLCASSLGTGGGLSPLHFGNGTRLTVT.

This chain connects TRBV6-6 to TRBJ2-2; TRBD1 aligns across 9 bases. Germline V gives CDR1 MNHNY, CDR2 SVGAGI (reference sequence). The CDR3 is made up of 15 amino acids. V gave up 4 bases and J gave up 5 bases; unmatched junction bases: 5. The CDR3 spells CASSSWTGVTGELFF. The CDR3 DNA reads TGTGCCAGCAGTTCCTGGACAGGGGTGACCGGGGAGCTGTTTTTT.

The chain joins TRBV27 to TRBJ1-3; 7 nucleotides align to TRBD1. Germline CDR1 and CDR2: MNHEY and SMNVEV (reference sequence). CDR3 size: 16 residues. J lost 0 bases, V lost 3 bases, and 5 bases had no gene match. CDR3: CASSFSGQTSGNTIYF. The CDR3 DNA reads TGTGCCAGCAGTTTTTCGGGACAGACCTCTGGAAACACCATATATTTT.

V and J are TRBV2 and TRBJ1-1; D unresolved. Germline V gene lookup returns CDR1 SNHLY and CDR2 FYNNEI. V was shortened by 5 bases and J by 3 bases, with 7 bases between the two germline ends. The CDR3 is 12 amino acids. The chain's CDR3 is CASSNTYTEAFF. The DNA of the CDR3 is TGTGCCAGCAGTAACACCTACACTGAAGCTTTCTTT.

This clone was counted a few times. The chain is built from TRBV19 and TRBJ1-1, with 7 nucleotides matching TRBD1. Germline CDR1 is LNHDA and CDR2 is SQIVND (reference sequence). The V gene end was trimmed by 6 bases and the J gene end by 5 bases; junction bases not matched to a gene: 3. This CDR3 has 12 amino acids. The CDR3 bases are TGTGCCAGTAGGGAGACAGGGACTGAAGCTTTCTTT. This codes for CASRETGTEAFF.

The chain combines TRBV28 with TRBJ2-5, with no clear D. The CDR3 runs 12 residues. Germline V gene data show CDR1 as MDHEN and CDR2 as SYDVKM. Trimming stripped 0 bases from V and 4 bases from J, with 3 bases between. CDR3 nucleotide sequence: TGTGCCAGCAGTTTATGGAGAGAGACCCAGTACTTC. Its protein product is CASSLWRETQYF.

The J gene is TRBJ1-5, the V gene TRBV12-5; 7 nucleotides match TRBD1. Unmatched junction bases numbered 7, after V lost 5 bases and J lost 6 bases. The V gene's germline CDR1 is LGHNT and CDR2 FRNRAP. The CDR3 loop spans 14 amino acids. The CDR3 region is CASGQGQRTQPQHF. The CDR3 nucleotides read TGTGCTAGTGGTCAGGGACAGCGTACTCAGCCCCAGCATTTT.

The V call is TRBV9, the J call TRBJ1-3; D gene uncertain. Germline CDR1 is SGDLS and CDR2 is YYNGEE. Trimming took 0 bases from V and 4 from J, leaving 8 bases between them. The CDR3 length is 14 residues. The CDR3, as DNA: TGTGCCAGCAGCGTAGCAGACACCGGAAACACCATATATTTT. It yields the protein CASSVADTGNTIYF.

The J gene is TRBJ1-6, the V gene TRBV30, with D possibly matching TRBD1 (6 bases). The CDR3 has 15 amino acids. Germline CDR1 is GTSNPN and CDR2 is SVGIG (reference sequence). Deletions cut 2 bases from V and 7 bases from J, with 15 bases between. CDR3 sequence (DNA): TGTGCCTGGAGTCCCCGGGACACCGAAAATTCACCCCTCCACTTT. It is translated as CAWSPRDTENSPLHF.

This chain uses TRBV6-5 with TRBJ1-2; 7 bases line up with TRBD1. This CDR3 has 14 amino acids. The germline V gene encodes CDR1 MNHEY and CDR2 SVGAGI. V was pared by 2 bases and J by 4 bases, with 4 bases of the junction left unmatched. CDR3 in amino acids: CASSYPGQRYGYTF. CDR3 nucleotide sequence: TGTGCCAGCAGTTACCCGGGACAGCGCTATGGCTACACCTTC.

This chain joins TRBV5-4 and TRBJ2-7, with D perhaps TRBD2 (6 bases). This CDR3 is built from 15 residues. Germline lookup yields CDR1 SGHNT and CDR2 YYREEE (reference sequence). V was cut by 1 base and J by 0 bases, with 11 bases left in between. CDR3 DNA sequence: TGTGCCAGCAGCTTGTCGCCGGGGGTCTCCTACGAGCAGTACTTC. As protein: CASSLSPGVSYEQYF.

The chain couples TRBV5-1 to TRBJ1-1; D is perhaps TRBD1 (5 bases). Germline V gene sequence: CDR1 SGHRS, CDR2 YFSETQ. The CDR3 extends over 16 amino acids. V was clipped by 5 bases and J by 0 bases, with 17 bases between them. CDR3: CASRAGAAIMNTEAFF. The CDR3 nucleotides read TGCGCCAGCAGGGCTGGGGCAGCGATCATGAACACTGAAGCTTTCTTT.

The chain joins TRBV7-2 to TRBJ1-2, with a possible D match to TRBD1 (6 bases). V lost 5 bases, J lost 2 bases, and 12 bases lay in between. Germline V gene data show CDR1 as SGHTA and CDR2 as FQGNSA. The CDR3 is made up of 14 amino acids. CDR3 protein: CASSLRTVNYGYTF. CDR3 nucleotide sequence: TGTGCCAGCAGCCTACGGACAGTAAACTATGGCTACACCTTC.

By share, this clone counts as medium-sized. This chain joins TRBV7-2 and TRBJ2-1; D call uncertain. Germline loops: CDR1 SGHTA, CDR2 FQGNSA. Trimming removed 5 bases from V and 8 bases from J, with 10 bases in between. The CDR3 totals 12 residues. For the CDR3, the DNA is TGTGCCAGCAGCGAACCAAGCCATGAGCAGTTCTTC. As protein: CASSEPSHEQFF.

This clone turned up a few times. CDR3 bases: TGTGCCAGTAGTCCCCGGCAGGGTGAAGCTTTCTTT. This sequence encodes CASSPRQGEAFF. V is TRBV19 and J is TRBJ1-1; perhaps TRBD1 as D (5 bases). The CDR3 totals 12 residues. V was shortened by 5 bases and J by 7 bases, with 11 bases between the two germline ends. Per germline, CDR1 LNHDA and CDR2 SQIVND (reference sequence).

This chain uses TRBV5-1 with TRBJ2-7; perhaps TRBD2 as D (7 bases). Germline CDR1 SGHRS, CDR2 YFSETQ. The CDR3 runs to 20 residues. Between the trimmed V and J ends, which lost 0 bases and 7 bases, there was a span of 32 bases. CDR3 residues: CASSLGSAVPLGGRVGEQYF. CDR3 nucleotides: TGCGCCAGCAGCTTGGGCTCTGCCGTTCCCCTCGGGGGGCGTGTGGGGGAGCAGTACTTC.

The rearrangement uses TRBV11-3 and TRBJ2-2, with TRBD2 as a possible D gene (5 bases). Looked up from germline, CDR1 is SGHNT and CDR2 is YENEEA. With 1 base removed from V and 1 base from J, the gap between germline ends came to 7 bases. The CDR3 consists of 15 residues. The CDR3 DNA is TGTGCCAGCAGCTTAGCCCGGGGGAACACCGGGGAGCTGTTTTTT. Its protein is CASSLARGNTGELFF.

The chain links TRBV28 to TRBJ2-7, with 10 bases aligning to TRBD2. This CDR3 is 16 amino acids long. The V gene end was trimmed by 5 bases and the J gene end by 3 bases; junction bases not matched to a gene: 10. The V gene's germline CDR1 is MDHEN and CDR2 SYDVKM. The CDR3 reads CASSPSGRGLGYEQYF. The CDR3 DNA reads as TGTGCCAGCAGTCCGAGCGGGAGGGGGTTAGGCTACGAGCAGTACTTC.

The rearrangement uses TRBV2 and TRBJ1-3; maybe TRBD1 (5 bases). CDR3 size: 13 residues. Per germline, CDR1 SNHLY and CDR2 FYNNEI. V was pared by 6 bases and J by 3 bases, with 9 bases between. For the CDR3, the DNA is TGTGCCAGCAGGAGACAGAGTGGAAACACCATATATTTT. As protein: CASRRQSGNTIYF. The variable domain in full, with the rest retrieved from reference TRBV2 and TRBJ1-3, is EPEVTQTPSHQVTQMGQEVILRCVPISNHLYFYWYRQILGQKVEFLVSFYNNEISEKSEIFDDQFSVERPDGSNFTLKIRSTKLEDSAMYFCASRRQSGNTIYFGEGSWLTVV.

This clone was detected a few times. The CDR3 nucleotides read TGTGCCTGGCAGACTAGCGGGATACGGAACATTCAGTACTTC. It yields the protein CAWQTSGIRNIQYF. The chain carries TRBV30 and TRBJ2-4; 11 positions match TRBD2. The CDR3 has 14 residues. The germline V gene encodes CDR1 GTSNPN and CDR2 SVGIG (reference sequence). Germline trimming cut 5 bases from V and 7 bases from J; bases unmatched to any gene: 7.

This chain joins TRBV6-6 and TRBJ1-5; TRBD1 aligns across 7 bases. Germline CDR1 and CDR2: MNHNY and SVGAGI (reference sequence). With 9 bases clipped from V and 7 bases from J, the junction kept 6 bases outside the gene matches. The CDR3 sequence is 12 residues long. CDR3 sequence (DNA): TGTGCCAGTGAGACAGGGAACCAGCCCCAGCATTTT. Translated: CASETGNQPQHF.

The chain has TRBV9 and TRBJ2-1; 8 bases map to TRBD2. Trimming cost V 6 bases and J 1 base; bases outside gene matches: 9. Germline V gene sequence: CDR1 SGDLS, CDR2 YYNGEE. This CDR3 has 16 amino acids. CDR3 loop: CASTRLAGGSYNEQFF. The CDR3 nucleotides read TGTGCCAGCACCCGCCTGGCGGGGGGTTCCTACAATGAGCAGTTCTTC.

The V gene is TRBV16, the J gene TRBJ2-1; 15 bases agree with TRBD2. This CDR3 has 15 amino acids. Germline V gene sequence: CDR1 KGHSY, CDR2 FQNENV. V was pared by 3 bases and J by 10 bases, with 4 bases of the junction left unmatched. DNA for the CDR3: TGTGCCAGCAGCCAGGGACTAGCGGGAGGAAAGGAGCAGTTCTTC. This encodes CASSQGLAGGKEQFF.

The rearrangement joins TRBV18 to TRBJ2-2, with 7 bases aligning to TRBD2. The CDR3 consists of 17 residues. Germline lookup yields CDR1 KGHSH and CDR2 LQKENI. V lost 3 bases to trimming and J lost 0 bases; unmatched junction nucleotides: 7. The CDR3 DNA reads TGTGCCAGCTCACCTAGGTCTAGCGGACCGAACACCGGGGAGCTGTTTTTT. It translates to CASSPRSSGPNTGELFF.

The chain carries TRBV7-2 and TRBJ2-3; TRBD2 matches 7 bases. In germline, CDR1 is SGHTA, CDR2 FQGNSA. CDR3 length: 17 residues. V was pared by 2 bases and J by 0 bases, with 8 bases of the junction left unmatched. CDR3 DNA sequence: TGTGCCAGCAGCTTACAGCGCGGGGGATTTAGCACAGATACGCAGTATTTT. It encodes CASSLQRGGFSTDTQYF. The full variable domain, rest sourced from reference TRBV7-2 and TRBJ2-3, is GAGVSQSPSNKVTEKGKDVELRCDPISGHTALYWYRQSLGQGLEFLIYFQGNSAPDKSGLPSDRFSAERTGGSVSTLTIQRTQQEDSAVYLCASSLQRGGFSTDTQYFGPGTRLTVL.

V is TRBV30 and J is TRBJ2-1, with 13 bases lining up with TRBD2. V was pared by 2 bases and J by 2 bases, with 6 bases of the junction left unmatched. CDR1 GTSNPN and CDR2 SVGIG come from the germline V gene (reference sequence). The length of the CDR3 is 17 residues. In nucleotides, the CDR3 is TGTGCCTGGAGTCTACGGACTAGCGGGAGAACCTACAATGAGCAGTTCTTC. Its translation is CAWSLRTSGRTYNEQFF.